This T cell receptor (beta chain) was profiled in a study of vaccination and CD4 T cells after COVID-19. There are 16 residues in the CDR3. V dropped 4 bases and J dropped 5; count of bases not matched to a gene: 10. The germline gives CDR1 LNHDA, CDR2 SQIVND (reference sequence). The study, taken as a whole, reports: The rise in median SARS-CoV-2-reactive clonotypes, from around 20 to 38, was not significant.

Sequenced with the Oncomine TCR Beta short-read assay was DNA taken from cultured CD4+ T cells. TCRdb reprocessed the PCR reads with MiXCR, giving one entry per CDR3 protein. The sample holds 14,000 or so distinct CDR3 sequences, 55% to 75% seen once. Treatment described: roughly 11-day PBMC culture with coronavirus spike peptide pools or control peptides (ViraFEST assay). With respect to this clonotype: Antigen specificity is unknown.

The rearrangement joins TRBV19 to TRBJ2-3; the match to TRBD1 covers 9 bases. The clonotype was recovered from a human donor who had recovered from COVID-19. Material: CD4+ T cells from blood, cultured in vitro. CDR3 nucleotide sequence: TGTGCCAGTAGTAAGAGGCCTACAGGGGGCCGAGATACGCAGTATTTT. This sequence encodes CASSKRPTGGRDTQYF. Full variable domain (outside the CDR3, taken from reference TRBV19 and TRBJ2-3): DGGITQSPKYLFRKEGQNVTLSCEQNLNHDAMYWYRQDPGQGLRLIYYSQIVNDFQKGDIAEGYSVSREKKESFPLTVTSAQKNPTAFYLCASSKRPTGGRDTQYFGPGTRLTVL.